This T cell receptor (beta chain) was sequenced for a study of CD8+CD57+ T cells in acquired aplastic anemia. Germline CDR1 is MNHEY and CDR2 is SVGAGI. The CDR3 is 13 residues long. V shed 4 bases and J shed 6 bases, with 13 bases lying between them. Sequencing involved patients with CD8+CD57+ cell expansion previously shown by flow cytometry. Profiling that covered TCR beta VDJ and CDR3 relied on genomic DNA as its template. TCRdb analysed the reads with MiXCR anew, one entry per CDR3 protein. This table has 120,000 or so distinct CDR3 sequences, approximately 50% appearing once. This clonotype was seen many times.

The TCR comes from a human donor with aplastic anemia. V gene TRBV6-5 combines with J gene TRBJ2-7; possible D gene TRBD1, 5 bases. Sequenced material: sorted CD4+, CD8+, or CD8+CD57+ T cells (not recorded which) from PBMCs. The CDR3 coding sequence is TGTGCCAGCAGTTTTTTAGGGGATCCCGAGCAGTACTTC. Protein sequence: CASSFLGDPEQYF.